The clone carrying this TCR beta chain was seen ten or more times. What it binds is not known. TCRdb re-called the reads through MiXCR, storing one row per CDR3 protein. The sample has about 360,000 distinct CDR3 sequences, 15% to 20% seen once. This sample is drawn from a study of T cell repertoires in cytomegalovirus infection. Overall study: CMV infection plus the matching HLA type was flagged by public TCR beta signatures.

Findings of the study overall: The cumulative frequency of public TCR beta families identified carriers of CMV plus the relevant HLA. Dominating the ex vivo response were HLA-C-restricted CMV-specific TCR beta clonotypes.

Per germline, CDR1 SGHAT and CDR2 FQNNGV. The CDR3 is 14 residues long. Between the trimmed V and J ends, which lost 3 bases and 2 bases, there was a span of 9 bases. What was sequenced was PBMCs. This sequence originates from a human donor in good health (CMV status not recorded). Some clones in this sample may be carry-over from other donors' samples. The chain joins TRBV11-2 to TRBJ2-3; D may be TRBD1 (6 bases). CDR3 bases: TGTGCCAGCAGCTTCGGACAGTTCACAGATACGCAGTATTTT. It codes for CASSFGQFTDTQYF.